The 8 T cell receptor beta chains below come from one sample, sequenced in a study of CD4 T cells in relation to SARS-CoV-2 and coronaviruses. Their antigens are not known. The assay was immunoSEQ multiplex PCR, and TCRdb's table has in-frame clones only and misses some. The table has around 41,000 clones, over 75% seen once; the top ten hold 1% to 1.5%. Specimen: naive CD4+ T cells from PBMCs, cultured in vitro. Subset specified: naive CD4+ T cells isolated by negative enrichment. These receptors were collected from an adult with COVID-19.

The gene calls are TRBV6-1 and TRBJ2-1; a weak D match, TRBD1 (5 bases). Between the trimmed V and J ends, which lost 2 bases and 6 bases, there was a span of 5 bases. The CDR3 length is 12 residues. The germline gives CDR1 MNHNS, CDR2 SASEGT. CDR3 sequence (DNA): TGTGCCAGCAGTGAAAGGGGCAATGAGCAGTTCTTC. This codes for CASSERGNEQFF.

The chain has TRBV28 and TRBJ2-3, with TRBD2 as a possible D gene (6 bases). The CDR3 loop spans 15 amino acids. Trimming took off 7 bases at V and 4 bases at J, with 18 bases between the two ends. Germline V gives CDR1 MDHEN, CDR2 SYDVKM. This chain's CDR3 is CASIGTFGSADTQYF. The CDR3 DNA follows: TGTGCCAGCATTGGGACCTTCGGGAGCGCAGATACGCAGTATTTT.

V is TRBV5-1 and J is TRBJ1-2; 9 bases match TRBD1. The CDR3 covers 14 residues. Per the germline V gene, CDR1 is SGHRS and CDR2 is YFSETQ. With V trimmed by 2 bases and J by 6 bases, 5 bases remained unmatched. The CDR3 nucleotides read TGCGCCAGCAGCTTCCCCGGGACAGGGAATGGCTACACCTTC. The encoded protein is CASSFPGTGNGYTF.

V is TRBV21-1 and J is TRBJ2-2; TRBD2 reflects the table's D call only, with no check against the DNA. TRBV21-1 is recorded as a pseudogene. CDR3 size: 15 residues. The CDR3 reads CARAYGSANTGELFF. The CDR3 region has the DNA TGTGCCAGAGCGTACGGTAGCGCGAACACCGGGGAGCTGTTTTTT.

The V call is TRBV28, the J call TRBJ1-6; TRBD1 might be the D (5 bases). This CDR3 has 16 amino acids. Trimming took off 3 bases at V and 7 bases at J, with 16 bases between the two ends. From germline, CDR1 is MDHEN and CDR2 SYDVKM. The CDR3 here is CASSFDTGGPNSPLHF. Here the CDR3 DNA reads TGTGCCAGCAGTTTCGATACAGGCGGCCCAAATTCACCCCTCCACTTT.

The CDR3 DNA reads TGTGCCAGCAGAAGAATAAACAATGAGCAGTTCTTC. This gives the protein CASRRINNEQFF. This sequence joins TRBV2 and TRBJ2-1; D call uncertain. Germline CDR1 and CDR2: SNHLY and FYNNEI. The germline V and J ends were trimmed by 6 bases and 5 bases, with 8 bases remaining between them. CDR3 length equals 12 residues.

The CDR3 region has the DNA TGTGCCAGTAGTCCAGCTGGGGCAACTAATGAAAAACTGTTTTTT. Its translation is CASSPAGATNEKLFF. The V call is TRBV19, the J call TRBJ1-4; the D is unclear. Germline values: CDR1 LNHDA, CDR2 SQIVND (reference sequence). Trimming pared 5 bases from V and 0 bases from J, leaving 10 bases between. The CDR3 covers 15 residues.

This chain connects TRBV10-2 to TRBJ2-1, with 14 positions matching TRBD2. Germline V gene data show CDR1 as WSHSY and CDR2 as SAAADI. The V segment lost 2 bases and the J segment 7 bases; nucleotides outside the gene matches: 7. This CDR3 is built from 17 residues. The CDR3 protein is CASSEPGTSGGANEQFF. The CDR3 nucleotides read TGCGCCAGCAGTGAGCCCGGGACTAGCGGGGGAGCGAATGAGCAGTTCTTC.